A single sample is the source of the 7 T cell receptor beta chains below, sequenced in a study of blood T cell repertoires in COVID-19. The method was immunoSEQ multiplex PCR; TCRdb's version includes in-frame clones alone and lacks a portion of them. The top ten hold 0.45% to 0.6% of the sample, which has about 180,000 clones, around 87% seen once. The sequencing input was peripheral blood. The source is a man aged 60 to 75 with COVID-19, enrolled during active disease.

The V and J genes are TRBV18 and TRBJ1-2; no firm D call. CDR1 and CDR2 from the germline V gene are KGHSH and LQKENI. CDR3 length equals 16 residues. V was trimmed by 1 base and J by 0 bases, leaving 12 bases between them. This chain's CDR3 is CASSPLAGRSNYGYTF. The CDR3 nucleotides read TGTGCCAGCTCACCACTCGCAGGCCGGTCTAACTATGGCTACACCTTC.

This rearrangement joins TRBV5-1 to TRBJ2-1; the D gene is possibly TRBD2 (6 bases). Per the germline V gene, CDR1 is SGHRS and CDR2 is YFSETQ. Between the trimmed V and J ends, which lost 5 bases and 9 bases, there was a span of 12 bases. This CDR3 has 12 residues. The CDR3 protein is CASRMGGTEQFF. The CDR3 bases are TGCGCCAGCAGGATGGGGGGAACTGAGCAGTTCTTC.

The chain uses TRBV2 and TRBJ1-3; TRBD1 matches at 8 bases. This CDR3 comprises 15 residues. Germline values: CDR1 SNHLY, CDR2 FYNNEI. V shed 6 bases, J shed 1 base, and the junction held 5 bases outside the gene matches. CDR3 loop: CASSDTGGSGNTIYF. The CDR3 DNA sequence: TGTGCCAGCAGCGATACAGGGGGATCTGGAAACACCATATATTTT.

The CDR3 DNA sequence: TGTGCCAGCAGCTCCGGACAGGGGGCTTCCGGGGAGCTGTTTTTT. This translates into CASSSGQGASGELFF. The chain recombines TRBV7-8 with TRBJ2-2; the match to TRBD1 covers 11 bases. The germline V gene encodes CDR1 SGHVS and CDR2 FQNEAQ. V shed 4 bases, J shed 6 bases, and the junction held 4 bases outside the gene matches. CDR3 length: 15 residues. The full variable domain, in which reference TRBV7-8 and TRBJ2-2 provide the parts outside the CDR3, is GAGVSQSPRYKVAKRGQDVALRCDPISGHVSLFWYQQALGQGPEFLTYFQNEAQLDKSGLPSDRFFAERPEGSVSTLKIQRTQQEDSAVYLCASSSGQGASGELFFGEGSRLTVL.

This clone has more than one count but fewer than ten. Additional DNA sequences in this sample encode the identical CDR3. The gene calls are TRBV11-3 and TRBJ2-1; TRBD2 matches at 12 bases. Germline loops: CDR1 SGHNT, CDR2 YENEEA. Losses at the gene ends were 5 bases for V and 3 bases for J; bases not matched to a gene: 14. The CDR3 spans 19 residues. The CDR3 DNA sequence: TGTGCCAGCAGCCCAGGTAGGGCTAGCGGGAGGGGGTTCTACAATGAGCAGTTCTTC. Protein product: CASSPGRASGRGFYNEQFF.

The chain joins TRBV12-3 or TRBV12-4 to TRBJ2-5; D might be TRBD1 (5 bases). V was pared by 5 bases and J by 5 bases, with 9 bases between. The CDR3 is made up of 12 amino acids. CDR3 coding DNA: TGTGCCAGCAGTGGGGCGGCGGAGACCCAGTACTTC. As protein: CASSGAAETQYF.

This rearrangement joins TRBV27 to TRBJ2-6, with TRBD1 identical over 9 bases. Trimming at V came to 6 bases and at J to 2 bases, leaving 8 bases not matched to a gene. Germline assignment: CDR1 MNHEY and CDR2 SMNVEV (reference sequence). The CDR3 has 17 residues. The CDR3 spells CASRDRGWGAGANVLTF. CDR3 in DNA: TGTGCCAGCAGGGACAGGGGCTGGGGGGCTGGGGCCAACGTCCTGACTTTC.